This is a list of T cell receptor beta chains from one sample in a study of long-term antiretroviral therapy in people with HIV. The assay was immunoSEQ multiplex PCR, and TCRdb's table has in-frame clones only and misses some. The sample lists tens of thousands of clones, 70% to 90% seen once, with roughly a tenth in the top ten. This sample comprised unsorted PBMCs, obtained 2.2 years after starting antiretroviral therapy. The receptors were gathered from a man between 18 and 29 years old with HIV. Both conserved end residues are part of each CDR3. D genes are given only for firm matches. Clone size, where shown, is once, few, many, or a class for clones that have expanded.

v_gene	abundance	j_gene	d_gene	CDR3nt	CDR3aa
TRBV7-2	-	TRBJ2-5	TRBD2	TGTGCCAGCAGCTTAGGACTAGCGGGGGGGCCAGAGACCCAGTACTTC	CASSLGLAGGPETQYF
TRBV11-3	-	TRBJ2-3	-	TGTGCCAGCAGCCCAATGACAGGCAATACGCAGTATTTT	CASSPMTGNTQYF
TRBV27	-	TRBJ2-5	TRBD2	TGTGCCAGCAGTTTCACAGCGGGGAGATGGGAGACCCAGTACTTC	CASSFTAGRWETQYF
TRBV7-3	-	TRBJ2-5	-	TGTGCCACGTATGAAGAGACCCAGTACTTC	CATYEETQYF
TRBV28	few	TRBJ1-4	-	TGTGCCTCGGGGAGGGGAGGTGAAAAACTGTTTTTT	CASGRGGEKLFF
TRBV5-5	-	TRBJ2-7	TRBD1	TGTGCCAGCAGCCCACTGACAGGGATCTCCTACGAGCAGTACTTC	CASSPLTGISYEQYF
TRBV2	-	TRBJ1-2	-	TGTGCCAGCAGTGAAACTGAAGGGAGCGGTGGCTACACCTTC	CASSETEGSGGYTF
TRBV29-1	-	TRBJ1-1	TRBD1	TGCAGCGTTGATCAAGTACCGGGACAGGGAAACACTGAAGCTTTCTTT	CSVDQVPGQGNTEAFF
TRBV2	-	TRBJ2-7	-	TGTGCCGGGAGAGGGGGGCAGAACTACGAGCAGTACTTC	CAGRGGQNYEQYF
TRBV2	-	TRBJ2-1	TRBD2	TGTGCCAGCAGTGAACTTTCGGCTAGCGGGGCTTACAATGAGCAGTTCTTC	CASSELSASGAYNEQFF
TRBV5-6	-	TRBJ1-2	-	TGTGCCAGCAGCTTGGGAGGTCATGGCTACACCTTC	CASSLGGHGYTF
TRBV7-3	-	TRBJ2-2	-	TGTGCCAGCAGCTTCCAGGGATCCGGGGAGCTGTTTTTT	CASSFQGSGELFF
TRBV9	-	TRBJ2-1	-	TGTGCCAGCAGCGCCTACGAGGGGAGCGCCTACAATGAGCAGTTCTTC	CASSAYEGSAYNEQFF
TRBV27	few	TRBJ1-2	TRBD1	TGTGCCAGCAGTTTATCGTGGACAGGTTCCTATGGCTACACCTTC	CASSLSWTGSYGYTF
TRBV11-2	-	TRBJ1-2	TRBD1	TGTGCCAGCAGCCATCACAGGGGTCGAACGGAGGGCTACACCTTC	CASSHHRGRTEGYTF
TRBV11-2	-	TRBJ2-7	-	TGTGCCAGCAGCTTAGGGCACGAGCAGTACTTC	CASSLGHEQYF
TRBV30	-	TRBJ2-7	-	TGTGCCTGGACCGACACTGAGCACTCCTACGAGCAGTACTTC	CAWTDTEHSYEQYF
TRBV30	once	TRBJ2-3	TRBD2	TGTGCCTTCTCGGGAGGTAACACAGATACGCAGTATTTT	CAFSGGNTDTQYF
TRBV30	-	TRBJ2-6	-	TGTGCCTGGAGTCGAGCTGGGGCCAACGTCCTGACTTTC	CAWSRAGANVLTF
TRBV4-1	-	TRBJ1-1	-	TGCGCCAGCAGCCAAGACCTCCGCCAGAGGACTGAAGCTTTCTTT	CASSQDLRQRTEAFF
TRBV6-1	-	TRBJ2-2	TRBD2	TGTGCCAGCAATACCGGGACTAGCGGGACCGGGGAGCTGTTTTTT	CASNTGTSGTGELFF
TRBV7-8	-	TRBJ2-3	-	TGTGCCAGCAGCTTAAGGTCGGGGGTTCCCACAGATACGCAGTATTTT	CASSLRSGVPTDTQYF
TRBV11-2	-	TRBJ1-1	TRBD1	TGTGCCAGCAGCCTGGGACAGGGGGCTGAAGCTTTCTTT	CASSLGQGAEAFF